This T cell receptor (beta chain) was profiled in a study of read filtering for tumor transcriptome and immune sequencing. Molecular barcoded adaptors covering alpha/delta and beta/gamma chains were used on about 390 ng RNA. TCRdb reprocessed the reads via MiXCR and lists one record per CDR3 protein. The profile shows 35,000 to 55,000 distinct CDR3 sequences, roughly 12% of them singletons. Unmatched junction bases numbered 9, after V lost 0 bases and J lost 3 bases. This CDR3 is built from 17 residues. Per the germline V gene, CDR1 is DFQATT and CDR2 is SNEGSKA (reference sequence). At least ten counts were recorded for this clonotype.

The source material was a population of CD138-negative cells sorted from bone marrow. The chain recombines TRBV20-1 with TRBJ2-7, with TRBD2 identical over 12 bases. The receptor was derived from a donor over 35 with multiple myeloma. CDR3 sequence: CSARDRLAGEINYEQYF. The CDR3 bases are TGCAGTGCTAGAGATCGACTAGCGGGAGAGATTAACTACGAGCAGTACTTC.